This T cell receptor (beta chain) derives from a study of blood T cell repertoires in COVID-19. The length of the CDR3 is 13 residues. V was trimmed by 3 bases and J by 10 bases, leaving 13 bases between them. CDR1 is MNHEY and CDR2 is SVGAGI in the germline V gene. This table comes from immunoSEQ multiplex PCR, and its TCRdb copy is limited to in-frame clones, with some not included. The sample lists some 30,000 clones, roughly nine tenths seen once, with 1.5% to 2% in the top ten. The sample comprised peripheral blood. This receptor was identified in a man aged 45-65 years with active or convalescent COVID-19. V is TRBV6-5 and J is TRBJ2-4, with D hard to call. Here the CDR3 DNA reads TGTGCCAGCAGTTATCGACAATTATCTATTCAGTACTTC. Its translation is CASSYRQLSIQYF.